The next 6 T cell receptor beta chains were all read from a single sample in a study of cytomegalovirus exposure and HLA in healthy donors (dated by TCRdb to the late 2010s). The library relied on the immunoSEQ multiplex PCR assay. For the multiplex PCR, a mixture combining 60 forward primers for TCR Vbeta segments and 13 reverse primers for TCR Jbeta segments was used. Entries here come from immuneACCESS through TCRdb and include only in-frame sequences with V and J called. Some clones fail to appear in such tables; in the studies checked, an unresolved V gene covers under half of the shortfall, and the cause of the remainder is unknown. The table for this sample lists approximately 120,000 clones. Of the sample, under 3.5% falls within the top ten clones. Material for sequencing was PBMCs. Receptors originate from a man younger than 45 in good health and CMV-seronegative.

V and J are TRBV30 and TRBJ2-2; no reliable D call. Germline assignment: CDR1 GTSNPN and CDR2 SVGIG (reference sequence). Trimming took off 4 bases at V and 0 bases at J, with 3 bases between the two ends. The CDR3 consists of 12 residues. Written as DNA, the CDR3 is TGTGCCTGGACTGCGAACACCGGGGAGCTGTTTTTT. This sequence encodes CAWTANTGELFF.

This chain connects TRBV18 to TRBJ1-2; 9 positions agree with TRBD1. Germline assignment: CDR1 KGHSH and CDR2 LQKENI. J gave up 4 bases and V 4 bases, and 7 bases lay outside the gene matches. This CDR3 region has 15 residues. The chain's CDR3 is CASSLGQGSFYGYTF. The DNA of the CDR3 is TGTGCCAGCTCACTGGGACAGGGTTCGTTCTATGGCTACACCTTC.

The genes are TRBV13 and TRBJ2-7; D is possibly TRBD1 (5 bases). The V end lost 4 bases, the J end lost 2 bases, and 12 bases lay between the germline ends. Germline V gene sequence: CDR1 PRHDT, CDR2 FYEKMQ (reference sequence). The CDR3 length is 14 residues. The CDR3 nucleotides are TGTGCCAGCAGCTCCAGGGCAGGGACCTACGAGCAGTACTTC. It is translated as CASSSRAGTYEQYF.

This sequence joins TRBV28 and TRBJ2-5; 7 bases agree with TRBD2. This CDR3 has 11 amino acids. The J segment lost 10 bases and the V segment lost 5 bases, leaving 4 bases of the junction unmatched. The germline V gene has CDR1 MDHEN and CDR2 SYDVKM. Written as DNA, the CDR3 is TGTGCCAGCAGTCCAAGGGAGGGCCAGTACTTC. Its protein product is CASSPREGQYF.

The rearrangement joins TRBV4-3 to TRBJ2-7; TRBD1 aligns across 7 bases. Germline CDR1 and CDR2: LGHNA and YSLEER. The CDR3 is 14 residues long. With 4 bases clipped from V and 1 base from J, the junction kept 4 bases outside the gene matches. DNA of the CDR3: TGCGCCAGCAGCCCTGGGACAGATTCCTACGAGCAGTACTTC. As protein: CASSPGTDSYEQYF.

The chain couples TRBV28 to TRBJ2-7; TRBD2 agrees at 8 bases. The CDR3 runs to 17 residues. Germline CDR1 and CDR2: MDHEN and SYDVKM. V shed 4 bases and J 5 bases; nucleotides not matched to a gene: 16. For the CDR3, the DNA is TGTGCCAGCAGTTCCCTTTTCCGGGAGGGCCTCTGGAACGAGCAGTACTTC. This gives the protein CASSSLFREGLWNEQYF. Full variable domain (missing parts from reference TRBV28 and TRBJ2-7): DVKVTQSSRYLVKRTGEKVFLECVQDMDHENMFWYRQDPGLGLRLIYFSYDVKMKEKGDIPEGYSVSREKKERFSLILESASTNQTSMYLCASSSLFREGLWNEQYFGPGTRLTVT.